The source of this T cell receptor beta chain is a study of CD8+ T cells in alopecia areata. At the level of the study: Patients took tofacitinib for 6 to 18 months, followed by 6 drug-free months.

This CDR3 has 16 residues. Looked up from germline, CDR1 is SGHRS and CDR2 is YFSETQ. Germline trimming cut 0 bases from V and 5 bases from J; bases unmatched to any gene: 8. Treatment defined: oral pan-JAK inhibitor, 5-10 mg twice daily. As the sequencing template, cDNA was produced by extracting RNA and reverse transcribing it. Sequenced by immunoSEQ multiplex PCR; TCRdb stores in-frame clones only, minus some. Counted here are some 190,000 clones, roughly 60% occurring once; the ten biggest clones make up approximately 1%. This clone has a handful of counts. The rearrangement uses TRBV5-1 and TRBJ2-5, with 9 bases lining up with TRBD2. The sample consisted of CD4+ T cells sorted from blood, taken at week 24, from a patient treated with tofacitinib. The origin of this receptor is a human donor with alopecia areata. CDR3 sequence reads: CASSLERGAIAETQYF. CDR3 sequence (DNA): TGCGCCAGCAGCTTGGAGCGGGGGGCGATTGCGGAGACCCAGTACTTC.